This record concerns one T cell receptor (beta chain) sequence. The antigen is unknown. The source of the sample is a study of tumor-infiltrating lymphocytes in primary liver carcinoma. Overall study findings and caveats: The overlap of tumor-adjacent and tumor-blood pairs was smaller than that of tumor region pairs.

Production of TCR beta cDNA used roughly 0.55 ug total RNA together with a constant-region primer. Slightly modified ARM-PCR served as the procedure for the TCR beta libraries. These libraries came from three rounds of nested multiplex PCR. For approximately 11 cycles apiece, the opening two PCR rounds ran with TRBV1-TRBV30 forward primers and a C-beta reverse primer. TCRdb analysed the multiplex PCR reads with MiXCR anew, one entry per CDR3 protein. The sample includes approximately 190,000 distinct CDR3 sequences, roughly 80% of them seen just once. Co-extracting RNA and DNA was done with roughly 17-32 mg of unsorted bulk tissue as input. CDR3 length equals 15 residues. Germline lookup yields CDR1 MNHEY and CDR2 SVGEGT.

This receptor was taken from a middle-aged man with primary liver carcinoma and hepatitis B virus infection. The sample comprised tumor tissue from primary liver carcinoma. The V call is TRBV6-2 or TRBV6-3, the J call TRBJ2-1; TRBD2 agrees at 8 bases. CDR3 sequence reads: CVSSRGLLAANEQFF. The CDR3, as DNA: TGTGTCAGTAGTCGAGGACTACTAGCGGCCAATGAGCAGTTCTTC.